This TCR beta chain stems from a study of T cells in Graves' hyperthyroidism and ophthalmopathy. Diagnosis of hyperthyroidism was new in patients aged 18 to 65, and its duration was under 2 months. The CDR3 is 13 amino acids. V lost 6 bases and J lost 7, with 15 bases in between. RNA transcripts were the template for amplifying TCR beta CDR3 regions. The primer set for the first-round RT-PCR of the TCR CDR3 was HTBI. MiXCR, run by TCRdb on the multiplex PCR reads, gives a single entry per CDR3 protein. The sample lists 700,000 to 950,000 distinct CDR3 sequences; approximately 40% were seen once. Regarding the study as a whole: Ophthalmopathy stood apart from stable hyperthyroidism in a 13 V-J model. Model predictions of ophthalmopathy came a median approximately 6.8 months before onset.

This clonotype was found many times. Its antigen is still unknown. Specimen: blood. The clonotype was recovered from a woman aged 40 to 50 with Graves' hyperthyroidism. This chain connects TRBV12-3 or TRBV12-4 to TRBJ1-2, with D perhaps TRBD1 (6 bases). In nucleotides, the CDR3 is TGTGCCAGCAGCACCACAGGGTGGGGTGGCTACACCTTC. Translation gives CASSTTGWGGYTF.